Only a few counts were recorded for the clone carrying this TCR beta chain. Its antigen is unidentified. The V and J ends lost 5 bases and 11 bases respectively, with 6 bases between them. This CDR3 region has 9 residues. Germline loops: CDR1 SEHNR, CDR2 FQNEAQ (reference sequence). This sample is drawn from a study of identifying expanded T cells in peripheral blood. Study outcomes and limitations: Differentially abundant clones: about 1.1 between replicates, about 17 at roughly 2 weeks, roughly 18 at four. Clone count variance between approximately two-week samples rose with total template count.

TCRdb's copy holds only in-frame clones and misses some; the assay was immunoSEQ multiplex PCR. Of 100,000 to 150,000 clones listed, about four fifths are singletons. The J gene is TRBJ1-1, the V gene TRBV7-9, with D uncertain. This clonotype originated in a person aged 18-69 years in good health. The sample consisted of blood. CDR3 bases: TGTGCCAGCAGCCCCACGGCTTTCTTT. It encodes CASSPTAFF.